This T cell receptor beta chain was documented in a study of T cell responses to AZD1222 COVID-19 vaccine. Germline CDR1 reads KGHSH; CDR2 reads LQKENI. The CDR3 consists of 14 residues. V was pared by 2 bases and J by 10 bases, with 15 bases between. Profiling relied on immunoSEQ multiplex PCR, and the TCRdb table lists in-frame clones only, not all of them. In the table there are 100,000 to 150,000 clones, around 86% of which are singletons. The material sequenced was peripheral blood, taken on day 0 of AZD1222 vaccination. The TCR sequence derives from an adult in good health. This chain links TRBV18 with TRBJ2-1; either TRBD1 or TRBD2 may fit D (5 bases each). This CDR3 is CASSPIEGTREQFF. CDR3 sequence (DNA): TGTGCCAGCTCACCAATTGAAGGGACGAGGGAGCAGTTCTTC. Complete variable domain (other parts from reference TRBV18 and TRBJ2-1): NAGVMQNPRHLVRRRGQEARLRCSPMKGHSHVYWYRQLPEEGLKFMVYLQKENIIDESGMPKERFSAEFPKEGPSILRIQQVVRGDSAAYFCASSPIEGTREQFFGPGTRLTVL.